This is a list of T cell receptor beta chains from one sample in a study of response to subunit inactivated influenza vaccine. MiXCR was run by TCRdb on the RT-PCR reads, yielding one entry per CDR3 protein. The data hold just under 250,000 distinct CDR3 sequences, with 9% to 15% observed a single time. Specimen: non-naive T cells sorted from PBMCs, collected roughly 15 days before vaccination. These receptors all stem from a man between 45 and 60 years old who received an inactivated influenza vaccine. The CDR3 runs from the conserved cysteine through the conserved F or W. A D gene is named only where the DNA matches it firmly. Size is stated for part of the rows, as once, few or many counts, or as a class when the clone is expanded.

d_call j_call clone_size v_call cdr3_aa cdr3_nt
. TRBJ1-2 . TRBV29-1 CSANLGGLRGYTF TGCAGCGCCAACCTGGGGGGGCTCCGCGGCTACACCTTC
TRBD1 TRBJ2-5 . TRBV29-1 CSVRGQGGETQYF TGCAGCGTAAGGGGACAGGGTGGAGAGACCCAGTACTTC
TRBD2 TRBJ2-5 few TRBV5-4 CASSLPAGEGQETQYF TGTGCCAGCAGCCTCCCCGCGGGGGAGGGTCAAGAGACCCAGTACTTC
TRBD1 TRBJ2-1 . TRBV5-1 CASSSLQGAGVQFF TGCGCCAGCAGCTCCCTGCAGGGGGCTGGGGTGCAGTTCTTC
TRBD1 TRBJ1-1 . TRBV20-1 CSASPSGGTEAFF TGCAGTGCTAGCCCGTCAGGGGGCACTGAAGCTTTCTTT
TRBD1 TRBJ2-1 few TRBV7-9 CASSSRDRGPQDEQFF TGTGCCAGCAGCTCCAGAGACAGGGGGCCCCAGGATGAGCAGTTCTTC
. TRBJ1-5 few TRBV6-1 CASSRTDNSNQPQHF TGTGCCAGCAGTAGGACAGATAATAGCAATCAGCCCCAGCATTTT
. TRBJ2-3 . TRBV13 CASSPYSTDTQYF TGTGCCAGCAGTCCTTATAGCACAGATACGCAGTATTTT
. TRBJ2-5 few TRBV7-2 CASSTWTRGAMETQYF TGTGCCAGCAGCACATGGACCAGGGGCGCGATGGAGACCCAGTACTTC
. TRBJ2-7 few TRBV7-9 CAGGRGYEQYF TGTGCAGGGGGAAGGGGATACGAGCAGTACTTC
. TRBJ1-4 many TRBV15 CATSRGPDAMEKLFF TGTGCCACCAGCAGAGGTCCGGACGCCATGGAAAAACTGTTTTTT
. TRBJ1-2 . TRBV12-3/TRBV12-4 CASSLGIRGGGYTF TGTGCCAGCAGTTTAGGAATCCGGGGCGGAGGCTACACCTTC
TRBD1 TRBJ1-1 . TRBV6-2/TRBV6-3 CASSMTGGGTEAFF TGTGCCAGCAGCATGACAGGGGGCGGCACTGAAGCTTTCTTT
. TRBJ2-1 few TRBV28 CASGGLAVRISYNEQFF TGTGCCAGCGGGGGGCTAGCGGTTCGTATCTCCTACAATGAGCAGTTCTTC
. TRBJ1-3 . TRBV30 CAWSGGQTSGNTIYF TGTGCCTGGAGTGGGGGACAAACCTCTGGAAACACCATATATTTT
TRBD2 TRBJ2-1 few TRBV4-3 CASSQGLGPDNEQFF TGCGCCAGCAGCCAGGGACTAGGACCTGACAATGAGCAGTTCTTC
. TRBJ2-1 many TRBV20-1 CSANLYNEQFF TGCAGTGCAAACCTTTACAATGAGCAGTTCTTC
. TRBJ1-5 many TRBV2 CASTPGQGAQPQHF TGTGCCAGCACCCCCGGTCAAGGGGCTCAGCCCCAGCATTTT
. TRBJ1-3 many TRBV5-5 CASSPTYSGNTIYF TGTGCCAGCAGTCCAACATACTCTGGAAACACCATATATTTT
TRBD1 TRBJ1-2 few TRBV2 CASSGDRVGGDGYTF TGTGCCAGCAGCGGCGACAGGGTTGGTGGGGATGGCTACACCTTC
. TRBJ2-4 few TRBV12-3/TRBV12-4 CASSFGNPELQGIQYF TGTGCCAGCAGTTTCGGGAACCCAGAGTTACAAGGCATTCAGTACTTC
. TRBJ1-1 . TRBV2 CAGSQGTGGRAFF TGTGCCGGTTCACAGGGAACCGGCGGGCGGGCTTTCTTT
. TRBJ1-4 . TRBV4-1 CASSHTTGNEKLFF TGCGCCAGCAGCCACACCACAGGGAACGAAAAACTGTTTTTT
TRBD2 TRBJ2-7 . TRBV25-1 CASRAGGAYEQYF TGTGCCAGCAGGGCGGGGGGGGCCTACGAGCAGTACTTC
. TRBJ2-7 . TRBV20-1 CSLGGHQYF TGCAGCTTAGGCGGACACCAGTACTTC
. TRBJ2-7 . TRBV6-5 CASSYSSATYEQYF TGTGCCAGCAGTTACTCATCGGCGACTTACGAGCAGTACTTC
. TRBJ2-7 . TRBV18 CASSPVRGGYEQYF TGTGCCAGCTCCCCCGTCCGGGGCGGGTACGAGCAGTACTTC
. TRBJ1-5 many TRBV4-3 CASSQERGDQPQHF TGCGCCAGCAGCCAAGAGAGGGGTGATCAGCCCCAGCATTTT
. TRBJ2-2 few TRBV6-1 CASSPIGPDTNTGELFF TGTGCCAGCAGCCCTATCGGACCCGATACGAACACCGGGGAGCTGTTTTTT
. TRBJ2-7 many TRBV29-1 CSVERGGNDEQYF TGCAGCGTTGAACGTGGAGGTAACGACGAGCAGTACTTC
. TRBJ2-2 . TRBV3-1 CASSQGIMNTGELFF TGTGCCAGCAGCCAAGGGATTATGAACACCGGGGAGCTGTTTTTT
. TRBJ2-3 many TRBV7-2 CASSIRDPDTQYF TGTGCCAGCAGCATCAGGGATCCAGATACGCAGTATTTT
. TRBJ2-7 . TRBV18 CASSPSPATYEQYF TGTGCCAGCTCACCCTCCCCCGCGACCTACGAGCAGTACTTC
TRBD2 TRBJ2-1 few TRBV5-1 CASRGLAGAYNEQFF TGCGCCAGCAGAGGACTAGCGGGAGCCTACAATGAGCAGTTCTTC
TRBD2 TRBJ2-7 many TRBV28 CASARGVSYEQYF TGTGCCAGCGCCCGGGGGGTCTCCTACGAGCAGTACTTC
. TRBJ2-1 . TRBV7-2 CASSFHRERVGEQFF TGTGCCAGCAGCTTCCACAGGGAAAGGGTAGGTGAGCAGTTCTTC
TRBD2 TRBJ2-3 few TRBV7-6 CASSLTLAGSDTQYF TGTGCCAGCAGCCTAACACTAGCGGGATCTGATACGCAGTATTTT
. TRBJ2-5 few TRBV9 CASSVSGDQETQYF TGTGCCAGCAGCGTCAGCGGCGACCAAGAGACCCAGTACTTC
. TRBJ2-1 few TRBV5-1 CASSTGIDWNEQFF TGCGCCAGCAGCACCGGGATCGACTGGAATGAGCAGTTCTTC
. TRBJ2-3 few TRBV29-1 CSSERGVGTDTQYF TGCAGCTCGGAGAGGGGGGTGGGGACAGATACGCAGTATTTT
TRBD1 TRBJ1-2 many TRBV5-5 CASSPDGTGRGYTF TGTGCCAGCAGCCCGGACGGGACAGGGCGTGGCTACACCTTC
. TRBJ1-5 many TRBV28 CASRSQGGVGQPQHF TGTGCCAGCAGGTCGCAGGGTGGGGTTGGTCAGCCCCAGCATTTT